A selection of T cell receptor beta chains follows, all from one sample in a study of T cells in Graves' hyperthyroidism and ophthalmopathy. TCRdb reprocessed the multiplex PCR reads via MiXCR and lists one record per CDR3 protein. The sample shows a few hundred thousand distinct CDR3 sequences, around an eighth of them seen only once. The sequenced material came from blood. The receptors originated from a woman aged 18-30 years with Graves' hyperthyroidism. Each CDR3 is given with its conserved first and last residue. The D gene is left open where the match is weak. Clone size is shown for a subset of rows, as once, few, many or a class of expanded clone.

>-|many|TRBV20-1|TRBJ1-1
TGCAGTGCTATTAAACAGCTGGGGACTGAAGCTTTCTTT
CSAIKQLGTEAFF
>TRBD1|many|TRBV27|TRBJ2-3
TGTGCCAGCAGTTTATCTCGGACAGGGGCTTGGGATACGCAGTATTTT
CASSLSRTGAWDTQYF
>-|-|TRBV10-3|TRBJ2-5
TGTGCCATCAGTGAGTCTCGGGGACAAGAGACCCAGTACTTC
CAISESRGQETQYF
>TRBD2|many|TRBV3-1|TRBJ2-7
TGTGCCAGCAGCCAATATCTGCGGGAGGGCCTCTACGAGCAGTACTTC
CASSQYLREGLYEQYF
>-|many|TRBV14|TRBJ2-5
TGTGCCAGCAGCCAGGCACTGGCGGTGGAGACCCAGTACTTC
CASSQALAVETQYF
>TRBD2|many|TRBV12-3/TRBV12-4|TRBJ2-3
TGTGCCAGCAGTTTCGGCCCGACTAGCGGGAGTGGTGTAGATACGCAGTATTTT
CASSFGPTSGSGVDTQYF
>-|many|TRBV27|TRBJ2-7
TGTGCCAGCAGTTATGAACGGACCTACGAGCAGTACTTC
CASSYERTYEQYF
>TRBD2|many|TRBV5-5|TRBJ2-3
TGTGCCAGCAGCTTGGAGCGGGAGGCCCTGTGGGGCACAGATACGCAGTATTTT
CASSLEREALWGTDTQYF
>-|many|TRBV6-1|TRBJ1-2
TGTGCCAGCAAGCAGGGAGGTGGCTACACCTTC
CASKQGGGYTF
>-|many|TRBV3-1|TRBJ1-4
TGTGCCAGCAGCCAAGATCGGCAGGGTGGTGAAAAACTGTTTTTT
CASSQDRQGGEKLFF
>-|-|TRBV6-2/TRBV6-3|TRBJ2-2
TGTGCCAGCAGTTACCCTATGGCCCCAAACACCGGGGAGCTGTTTTTT
CASSYPMAPNTGELFF
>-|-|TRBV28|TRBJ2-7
TGTGCCAGCAGTTTTAGACCTCCCCCCTACGAGCAGTACTTC
CASSFRPPPYEQYF
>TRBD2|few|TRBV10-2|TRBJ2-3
TGCGCCAGCAGTGAGGTAGCGGGAGGCCACAAGAGCACAGATACGCAGTATTTT
CASSEVAGGHKSTDTQYF
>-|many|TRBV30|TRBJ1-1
TGTGCCTGGCGTTCGGGACCGGAGGTCGCTGAAGCTTTCTTT
CAWRSGPEVAEAFF
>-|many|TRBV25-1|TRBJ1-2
TGTGCCAGCAGTGGCCGAGAGTCTAACTATGGCTACACCTTC
CASSGRESNYGYTF
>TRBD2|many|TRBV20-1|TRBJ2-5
TGCAGTGCTGAACGCGGGACTAGCGGACAAGAGACCCAGTACTTC
CSAERGTSGQETQYF
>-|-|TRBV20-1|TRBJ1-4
TGCAGTGCTAGTGAGGGAGTCGGGACTAATGAAAAACTGTTTTTT
CSASEGVGTNEKLFF
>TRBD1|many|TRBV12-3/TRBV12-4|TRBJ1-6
TGTGCCAGCAGTCGACAGGGTATGGGCTCACCCCTCCACTTT
CASSRQGMGSPLHF
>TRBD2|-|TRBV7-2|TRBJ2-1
TGTGCCAGCAGCTTATACGCGGGAGGGCGGAGCTCCTACAATGAGCAGTTCTTC
CASSLYAGGRSSYNEQFF
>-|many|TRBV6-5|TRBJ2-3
TGTGCCAGCAGTTACTCTGGCTTTACTAGCACAGATACGCAGTATTTT
CASSYSGFTSTDTQYF
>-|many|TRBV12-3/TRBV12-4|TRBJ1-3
TGTGCCAGCAGTTTAGCCCACTCTGGAAACACCATATATTTT
CASSLAHSGNTIYF
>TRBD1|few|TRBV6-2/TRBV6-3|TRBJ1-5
TGTGCCACCATGACAGGGTCCCGACATCAGCCCCAGCATTTT
CATMTGSRHQPQHF